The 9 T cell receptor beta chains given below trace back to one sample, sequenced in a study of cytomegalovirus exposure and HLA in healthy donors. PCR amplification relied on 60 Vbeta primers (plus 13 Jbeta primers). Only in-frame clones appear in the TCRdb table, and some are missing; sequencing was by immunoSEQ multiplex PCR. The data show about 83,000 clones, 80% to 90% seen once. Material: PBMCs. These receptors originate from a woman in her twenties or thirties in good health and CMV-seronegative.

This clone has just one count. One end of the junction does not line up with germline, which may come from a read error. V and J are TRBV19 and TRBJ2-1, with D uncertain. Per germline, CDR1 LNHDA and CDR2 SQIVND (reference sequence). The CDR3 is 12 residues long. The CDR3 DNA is TGTGCCAGTGGGCTTTCCTACAATGCGCAGTTCTTC. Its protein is CASGLSYNAQFF.

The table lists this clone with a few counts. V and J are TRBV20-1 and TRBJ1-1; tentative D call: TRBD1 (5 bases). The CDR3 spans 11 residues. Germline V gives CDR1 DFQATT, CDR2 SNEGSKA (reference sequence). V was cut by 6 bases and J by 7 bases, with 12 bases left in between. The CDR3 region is CSAPRGGEAFF. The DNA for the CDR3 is TGCAGTGCCCCTCGGGGGGGTGAAGCTTTCTTT.

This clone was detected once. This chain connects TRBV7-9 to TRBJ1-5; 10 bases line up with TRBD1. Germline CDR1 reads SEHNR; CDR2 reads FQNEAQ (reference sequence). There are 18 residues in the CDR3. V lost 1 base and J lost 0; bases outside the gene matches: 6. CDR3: CASSLGDRGPYSNQPQHF. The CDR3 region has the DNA TGTGCCAGCAGCTTAGGGGACAGGGGCCCTTATAGCAATCAGCCCCAGCATTTT.

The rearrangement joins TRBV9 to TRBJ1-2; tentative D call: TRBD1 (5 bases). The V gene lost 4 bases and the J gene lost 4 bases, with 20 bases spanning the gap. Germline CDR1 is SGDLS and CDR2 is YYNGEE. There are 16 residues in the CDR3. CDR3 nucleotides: TGTGCCAGCAGCCTTTCCACGGCTACAGGCGCCTATGGCTACACCTTC. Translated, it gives CASSLSTATGAYGYTF.

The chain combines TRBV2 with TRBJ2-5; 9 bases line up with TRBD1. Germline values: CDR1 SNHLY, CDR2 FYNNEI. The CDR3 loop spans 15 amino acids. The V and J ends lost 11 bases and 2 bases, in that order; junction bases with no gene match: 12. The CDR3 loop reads CAGNPQTGGQETQYF. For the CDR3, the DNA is TGTGCCGGGAACCCCCAGACAGGGGGGCAAGAGACCCAGTACTTC.

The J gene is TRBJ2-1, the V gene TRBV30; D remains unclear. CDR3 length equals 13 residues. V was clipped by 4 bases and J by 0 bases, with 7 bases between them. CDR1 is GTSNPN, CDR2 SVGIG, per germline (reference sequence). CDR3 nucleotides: TGTGCCTGGACAGGCAGCTCCTACAATGAGCAGTTCTTC. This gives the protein CAWTGSSYNEQFF.

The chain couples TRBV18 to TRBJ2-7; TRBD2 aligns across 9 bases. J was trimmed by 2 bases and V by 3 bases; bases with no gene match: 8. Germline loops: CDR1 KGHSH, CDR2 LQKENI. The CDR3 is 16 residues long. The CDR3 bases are TGTGCCAGCTCACCGAAAGGACTAGCGACTACCTACGAGCAGTACTTC. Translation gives CASSPKGLATTYEQYF.

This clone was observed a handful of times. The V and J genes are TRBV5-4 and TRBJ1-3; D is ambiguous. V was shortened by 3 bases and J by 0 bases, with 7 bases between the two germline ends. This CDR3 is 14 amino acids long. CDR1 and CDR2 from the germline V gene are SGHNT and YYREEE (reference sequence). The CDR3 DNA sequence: TGTGCCAGCAGCTACGGTGCCTCTGGAAACACCATATATTTT. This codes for CASSYGASGNTIYF.

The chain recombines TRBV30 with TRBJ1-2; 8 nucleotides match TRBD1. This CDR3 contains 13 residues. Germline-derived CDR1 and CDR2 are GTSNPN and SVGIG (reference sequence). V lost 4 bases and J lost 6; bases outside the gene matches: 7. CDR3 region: CAWTRDRTDGYTF. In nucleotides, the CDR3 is TGTGCCTGGACCAGGGACAGGACCGATGGCTACACCTTC.